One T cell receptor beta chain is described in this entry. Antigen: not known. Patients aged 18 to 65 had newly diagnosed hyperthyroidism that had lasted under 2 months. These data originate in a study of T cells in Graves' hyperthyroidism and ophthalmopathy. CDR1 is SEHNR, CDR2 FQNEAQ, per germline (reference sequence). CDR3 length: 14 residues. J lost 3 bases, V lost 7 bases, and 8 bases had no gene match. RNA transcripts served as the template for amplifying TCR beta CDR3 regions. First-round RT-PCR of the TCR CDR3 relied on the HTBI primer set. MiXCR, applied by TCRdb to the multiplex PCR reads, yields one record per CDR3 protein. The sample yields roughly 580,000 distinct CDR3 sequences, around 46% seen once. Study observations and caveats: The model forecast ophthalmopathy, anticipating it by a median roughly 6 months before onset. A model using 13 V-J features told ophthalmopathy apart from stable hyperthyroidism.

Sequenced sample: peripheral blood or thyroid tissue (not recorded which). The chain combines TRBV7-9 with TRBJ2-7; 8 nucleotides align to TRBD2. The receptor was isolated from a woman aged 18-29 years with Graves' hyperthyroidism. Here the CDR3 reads CASNQAGRDYEQYF. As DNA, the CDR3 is TGTGCCAGCAACCAGGCCGGGAGGGACTACGAGCAGTACTTC.